A selection of T cell receptor beta chains follows, all from one sample in a study of identical twins. MiXCR, applied by TCRdb to the 5' RACE reads, yields one record per CDR3 protein. The repertoire holds approximately 260,000 distinct CDR3 sequences, with about 8.3% as singletons. Another study also made use of these data, one on yellow fever vaccine responses in identical twins.

Sequencing was done on a sample of CD8+ T cells sorted from blood. These receptors were taken from a woman between 18 and 30 years old in good health. Each CDR3 is given with its conserved first and last residue. A D gene is named only where the DNA matches it firmly. Only some rows state a clone size, as once, few, many or a class for expanded clones.

clone_size: -
v_call: TRBV25-1
j_call: TRBJ1-1
d_call: -
cdr3_nt: TGTGCCAGCAGTGAACAGGGCCTCATGAACACTGAAGCTTTCTTT
cdr3_aa: CASSEQGLMNTEAFF

clone_size: few
v_call: TRBV7-9
j_call: TRBJ2-1
d_call: -
cdr3_nt: TGTGCCAGCAGCCTACCGGCCCCTACATACAATGAGCAGTTCTTC
cdr3_aa: CASSLPAPTYNEQFF

clone_size: many
v_call: TRBV20-1
j_call: TRBJ1-1
d_call: -
cdr3_nt: TGCAGTGCTAGAGATGGGGGAACGAACACTGAAGCTTTCTTT
cdr3_aa: CSARDGGTNTEAFF

clone_size: many
v_call: TRBV20-1
j_call: TRBJ2-7
d_call: -
cdr3_nt: TGCAGTGCTAGACAACGACAGCATTCCTCCTACGAGCAGTACTTC
cdr3_aa: CSARQRQHSSYEQYF

clone_size: few
v_call: TRBV27
j_call: TRBJ2-1
d_call: TRBD1
cdr3_nt: TGTGCCAGCAGTCTACACTGGGACAGGGGTTACAATGAGCAGTTCTTC
cdr3_aa: CASSLHWDRGYNEQFF

clone_size: -
v_call: TRBV11-2
j_call: TRBJ2-7
d_call: -
cdr3_nt: TGTGCCAGCAGCTTAGTCAACCAGGGACGTAGCGAGCAGTACTTC
cdr3_aa: CASSLVNQGRSEQYF

clone_size: -
v_call: TRBV30
j_call: TRBJ2-5
d_call: -
cdr3_nt: TGTGCCTGGAGTGGGGGGTCATTGGAGACCCAGTACTTC
cdr3_aa: CAWSGGSLETQYF

clone_size: many
v_call: TRBV10-3
j_call: TRBJ2-1
d_call: TRBD1
cdr3_nt: TGTGCCATCAATACCGGGACAGGAGCTTCCTACAATGAGCAGTTCTTC
cdr3_aa: CAINTGTGASYNEQFF

clone_size: -
v_call: TRBV4-2
j_call: TRBJ1-4
d_call: -
cdr3_nt: TGTGCCAGCAGCCCCCTGGAACAGAGGAAGGGTGAAAAACTGTTTTTT
cdr3_aa: CASSPLEQRKGEKLFF

clone_size: -
v_call: TRBV20-1
j_call: TRBJ1-4
d_call: -
cdr3_nt: TGCAGTATAAGACTTGGAGTAACTAATGAAAAACTGTTTTTT
cdr3_aa: CSIRLGVTNEKLFF

clone_size: many
v_call: TRBV12-3/TRBV12-4
j_call: TRBJ2-1
d_call: TRBD1
cdr3_nt: TGTGCCAGCGAGGGGGCCAGATTCGATGAGCAGTTCTTC
cdr3_aa: CASEGARFDEQFF

clone_size: -
v_call: TRBV24-1
j_call: TRBJ2-5
d_call: -
cdr3_nt: TGTGCCACCAGTGATTTAGGGGCTAGCGTGGGACGAGAGACCCAGTACTTC
cdr3_aa: CATSDLGASVGRETQYF

clone_size: -
v_call: TRBV2
j_call: TRBJ2-1
d_call: TRBD2
cdr3_nt: TGTGCCAGCAGTGAATGGACTAGCGGGATGGATGAGCAGTTCTTC
cdr3_aa: CASSEWTSGMDEQFF

clone_size: few
v_call: TRBV18
j_call: TRBJ2-2
d_call: -
cdr3_nt: TGTGCCAGCTCACATCAAGAGGAGCTGTTTTTT
cdr3_aa: CASSHQEELFF

clone_size: many
v_call: TRBV5-6
j_call: TRBJ2-7
d_call: -
cdr3_nt: TGTGCCAGCAGCTTGGTTCGAAATCGGGAGGAGCAGTACTTC
cdr3_aa: CASSLVRNREEQYF

clone_size: -
v_call: TRBV15
j_call: TRBJ2-7
d_call: TRBD2
cdr3_nt: TGTGCCACCAGCAGAGCGAGAGCGGGGAACTACGAGCAGTACTTC
cdr3_aa: CATSRARAGNYEQYF

clone_size: few
v_call: TRBV2
j_call: TRBJ2-7
d_call: -
cdr3_nt: TGTGCCAGCAATCACATTCCCTACGAGCAGTACTTC
cdr3_aa: CASNHIPYEQYF

clone_size: -
v_call: TRBV11-2
j_call: TRBJ1-5
d_call: TRBD1
cdr3_nt: TGTGCCAGCAGCTGGGACGGACAGGTTAGCAATCAGCCCCAGCATTTT
cdr3_aa: CASSWDGQVSNQPQHF

clone_size: few
v_call: TRBV27
j_call: TRBJ2-3
d_call: -
cdr3_nt: TGTGCCAGCAGTCAAATCTCCACAGATACGCAGTATTTT
cdr3_aa: CASSQISTDTQYF

clone_size: many
v_call: TRBV2
j_call: TRBJ2-7
d_call: TRBD1
cdr3_nt: TGTGCCAGCAGTAATTGGGACAGCCTATACGAGCAGTACTTC
cdr3_aa: CASSNWDSLYEQYF

clone_size: -
v_call: TRBV7-8
j_call: TRBJ2-2
d_call: -
cdr3_nt: TGTGCCAGCAGCTCTAGGTTAGGTGGAAAGGACACCGGGGAGCTGTTTTTT
cdr3_aa: CASSSRLGGKDTGELFF

clone_size: -
v_call: TRBV20-1
j_call: TRBJ2-6
d_call: -
cdr3_nt: TGCAGTGCTAGAGTTTGGGTGAAAAGGGCTGGGGCCAACGTCCTGACTTTC
cdr3_aa: CSARVWVKRAGANVLTF

clone_size: -
v_call: TRBV29-1
j_call: TRBJ2-2
d_call: TRBD1
cdr3_nt: TGCAGCGTTGAAGATCTCCTGCCAGGGGGCAAGGAGCTGTTTTTT
cdr3_aa: CSVEDLLPGGKELFF

clone_size: few
v_call: TRBV25-1
j_call: TRBJ2-1
d_call: -
cdr3_nt: TGTGCCAGCAGTGCCAGTGGCAATGAGCAGTTCTTC
cdr3_aa: CASSASGNEQFF

clone_size: -
v_call: TRBV15
j_call: TRBJ2-3
d_call: TRBD1
cdr3_nt: TGTGCCACCAGCGGAGCCGGGACAGGGATAACCACAGATACGCAGTATTTT
cdr3_aa: CATSGAGTGITTDTQYF

clone_size: many
v_call: TRBV14
j_call: TRBJ2-6
d_call: -
cdr3_nt: TGTGCCAGCCACGAGAGCTCTGGGGCCAACGTCCTGACTTTC
cdr3_aa: CASHESSGANVLTF

clone_size: -
v_call: TRBV6-1
j_call: TRBJ2-7
d_call: -
cdr3_nt: TGTGCCAGCAGAAGAAGCTCTCAGGATTACTACGAGCAGTACTTC
cdr3_aa: CASRRSSQDYYEQYF

clone_size: many
v_call: TRBV12-3/TRBV12-4
j_call: TRBJ2-5
d_call: -
cdr3_nt: TGTGCCAGCAGTTTAGGGGGGAAGGACCAGTACTTC
cdr3_aa: CASSLGGKDQYF

clone_size: few
v_call: TRBV7-9
j_call: TRBJ2-7
d_call: TRBD1
cdr3_nt: TGTGCCAGCAGCCCGGGACAGGACCTCATCTACGAGCAGTACTTC
cdr3_aa: CASSPGQDLIYEQYF

clone_size: -
v_call: TRBV7-3
j_call: TRBJ1-1
d_call: -
cdr3_nt: TGTGCCAGCAGCTTATACTCAGACACTGAAGCTTTCTTT
cdr3_aa: CASSLYSDTEAFF

clone_size: few
v_call: TRBV7-6
j_call: TRBJ2-1
d_call: -
cdr3_nt: TGTGCCAGCAGCCACCCCAGCACGGGGAATGAGCAGTTCTTC
cdr3_aa: CASSHPSTGNEQFF

clone_size: -
v_call: TRBV2
j_call: TRBJ2-7
d_call: -
cdr3_nt: TGTGCCAGCAGTGAAGATACTTCGACAGAAACCTACGAGCAGTACTTC
cdr3_aa: CASSEDTSTETYEQYF

clone_size: many
v_call: TRBV7-9
j_call: TRBJ2-3
d_call: -
cdr3_nt: TGTGCCAGCAGCGGAAGGGACGGAAGCACAGATACGCAGTATTTT
cdr3_aa: CASSGRDGSTDTQYF

clone_size: few
v_call: TRBV5-6
j_call: TRBJ1-2
d_call: -
cdr3_nt: TGTGCCAGCAGCTCGGCTGACAGACGAGTCTATGGCTACACCTTC
cdr3_aa: CASSSADRRVYGYTF

clone_size: -
v_call: TRBV27
j_call: TRBJ1-2
d_call: TRBD1
cdr3_nt: TGTGCCAGCAGCCAGGGGGCGAACTATGGCTACACCTTC
cdr3_aa: CASSQGANYGYTF

clone_size: -
v_call: TRBV30
j_call: TRBJ1-6
d_call: TRBD1
cdr3_nt: TGTGCCTGGGACAGGGGGACCTGGGGCCTTAATTCACCCCTCCACTTT
cdr3_aa: CAWDRGTWGLNSPLHF

clone_size: few
v_call: TRBV6-2/TRBV6-3
j_call: TRBJ2-7
d_call: TRBD2
cdr3_nt: TGTGCCAGCAGTTATAAACTCAGCGGGACCCCACCCTACGAGCAGTACTTC
cdr3_aa: CASSYKLSGTPPYEQYF

clone_size: -
v_call: TRBV7-3
j_call: TRBJ2-1
d_call: TRBD2
cdr3_nt: TGTGCCAGCAGCTCAGGAGCTAGCGGGTACAATGAGCAGTTCTTC
cdr3_aa: CASSSGASGYNEQFF

clone_size: few
v_call: TRBV9
j_call: TRBJ2-5
d_call: TRBD2
cdr3_nt: TGTGCCAGCAGCATTGGGGGGGTCCGAGAGACCCAGTACTTC
cdr3_aa: CASSIGGVRETQYF

clone_size: few
v_call: TRBV15
j_call: TRBJ2-5
d_call: -
cdr3_nt: TGTGCCACCAGCAGAGAACCCGGGGGAGAGACCCAGTACTTC
cdr3_aa: CATSREPGGETQYF

clone_size: few
v_call: TRBV11-2
j_call: TRBJ1-4
d_call: -
cdr3_nt: TGTGCCAGCAGCTTCCGCGCCCGGCAGGGGTTCGCAACTAATGAAAAACTGTTTTTT
cdr3_aa: CASSFRARQGFATNEKLFF

clone_size: many
v_call: TRBV6-2/TRBV6-3
j_call: TRBJ2-2
d_call: -
cdr3_nt: TGTGCCAGCAGAAGATACGCGGGGATAACCGGGGAGCTGTTTTTT
cdr3_aa: CASRRYAGITGELFF

clone_size: few
v_call: TRBV3-1
j_call: TRBJ2-7
d_call: -
cdr3_nt: TGTGCCAGCAGCCAAGACCGGGACACTTTCTCCTACGAGCAGTACTTC
cdr3_aa: CASSQDRDTFSYEQYF